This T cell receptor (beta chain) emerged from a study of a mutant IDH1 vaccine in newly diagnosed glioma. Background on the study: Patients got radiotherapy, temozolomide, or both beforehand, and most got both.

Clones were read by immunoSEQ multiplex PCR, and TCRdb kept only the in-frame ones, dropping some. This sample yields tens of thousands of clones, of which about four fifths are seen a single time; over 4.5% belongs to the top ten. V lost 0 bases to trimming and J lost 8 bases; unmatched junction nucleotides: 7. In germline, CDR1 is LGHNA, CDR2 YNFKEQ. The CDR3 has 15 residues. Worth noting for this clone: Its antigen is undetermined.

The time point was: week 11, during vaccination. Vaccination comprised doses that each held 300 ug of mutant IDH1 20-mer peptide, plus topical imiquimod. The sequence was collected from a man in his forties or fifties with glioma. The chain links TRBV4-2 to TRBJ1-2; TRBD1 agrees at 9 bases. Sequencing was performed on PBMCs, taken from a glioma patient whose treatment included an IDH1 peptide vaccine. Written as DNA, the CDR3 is TGTGCCAGCAGCCAAGACCCCTCAACAGGGGGCGGCTACACCTTC. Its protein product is CASSQDPSTGGGYTF.